This is a list of T cell receptor beta chains from one sample in a study of vaccination and CD4 T cells after COVID-19. Their antigens are not known. TCRdb called the PCR reads again in MiXCR, with one record for every CDR3 protein. Of several thousand distinct CDR3 sequences in the sample, roughly 31% were seen once. Sequencing was done on a sample of CD4+ T cells from blood, cultured in vitro. The origin of the receptors is a human donor in good health. Each CDR3 is given with its conserved first and last residue. Each record gives: CDR3 DNA, CDR3 protein, clone size, J gene, V gene, D gene, CDR3 length. A D gene is named only where the DNA matches it firmly. Rows give clone size only sometimes, using once, few, many, or a class for an expanded clone.

TGTGCCAGCAGCTTAGGAGGTTATCAGCCCCAGCATTTT	CASSLGGYQPQHF	.	TRBJ1-5	TRBV7-3	.	13
TGTGCCAGCAGTTTCTCCAGGGTCGGGGAGCTGTTTTTT	CASSFSRVGELFF	few	TRBJ2-2	TRBV7-3	.	13
TGTGCCAGTAGTATAGCACCAGGGGTTAGCGGAGAGACCCAGTACTTC	CASSIAPGVSGETQYF	few	TRBJ2-5	TRBV19	.	16
TGTGCCAGCAGCTTGGAGGTGGGGTCCGGGGAGCTGTTTTTT	CASSLEVGSGELFF	.	TRBJ2-2	TRBV5-6	.	14
TGCAGTGCTACCACGACTAGCCCCTACACCGGGGAGCTGTTTTTT	CSATTTSPYTGELFF	few	TRBJ2-2	TRBV20-1	TRBD2	15
TGTGCCAGCAGACGTGGGACAGGGCCTACCTACGAGCAGTACTTC	CASRRGTGPTYEQYF	.	TRBJ2-7	TRBV5-8	TRBD1	15
TGTGCCACCTCGAAGGGGGTGAACACTGAAGCTTTCTTT	CATSKGVNTEAFF	.	TRBJ1-1	TRBV7-3	.	13
TGCAGTGCTAGTGTTTCGACTGGTAGCAATCAGCCCCAGCATTTT	CSASVSTGSNQPQHF	.	TRBJ1-5	TRBV20-1	.	15
TGTGCCTGGAGTAGTACTAGTTCCCGTCCCCATGAGCAGTTCTTC	CAWSSTSSRPHEQFF	.	TRBJ2-1	TRBV30	.	15
TGTGCCAGCAGCCTTGGGGGGGGACCCTACGAGCAGTACTTC	CASSLGGGPYEQYF	.	TRBJ2-7	TRBV12-3/TRBV12-4	TRBD2	14
TGTGCCAGCAGCGGAAGAGGCACAGATACGCAGTATTTT	CASSGRGTDTQYF	.	TRBJ2-3	TRBV27	.	13
TGTGCCAGCCACCCACCGAGAGGACAGGGGGTAGGCGGGGAGCTGTTTTTT	CASHPPRGQGVGGELFF	.	TRBJ2-2	TRBV7-2	TRBD1	17
TGTGCCAGCACCCGCGAGAGGAACACCGGGGAGCTGTTTTTT	CASTRERNTGELFF	.	TRBJ2-2	TRBV6-1	.	14
TGTGCCTGGACTCCTAGCGCTAACTATGGCTACACCTTC	CAWTPSANYGYTF	few	TRBJ1-2	TRBV30	.	13
TGTGCCAGCAGCTTGTCATGGGATGAGCAGTTCTTC	CASSLSWDEQFF	.	TRBJ2-1	TRBV7-2	.	12
TGTGCCTCAAGGACGGGACAACCCTGGGATACGCAGTATTTT	CASRTGQPWDTQYF	few	TRBJ2-3	TRBV11-2	.	14
TGTGCCAGCAGCTTAGGGCACCGAATAAGGGCCGAGCAGTACTTC	CASSLGHRIRAEQYF	.	TRBJ2-7	TRBV7-2	.	15
TGTGCCAGCAGGCCAGTAGCGGGAGGCTACAATGAGCAGTTCTTC	CASRPVAGGYNEQFF	.	TRBJ2-1	TRBV6-2/TRBV6-3	TRBD2	15
TGTGCCAGCAGCCAAAGGACTAGCGGGTTTCTAGACACCGGGGAGCTGTTTTTT	CASSQRTSGFLDTGELFF	.	TRBJ2-2	TRBV7-3	TRBD2	18
TGTGCCAGCAGTTTTCGTCAGTGGCAGGGGGCGGGAACTGAAGCTTTCTTT	CASSFRQWQGAGTEAFF	few	TRBJ1-1	TRBV28	TRBD1	17
TGTGCCAGCAGTCCAACCGGACTAGCGGGAAGGAGGGAGACCCAGTACTTC	CASSPTGLAGRRETQYF	medium-sized	TRBJ2-5	TRBV27	TRBD2	17
TGTGCCACCAGCAGAGATCAGGGCTCTGGGGCCAACGTCCTGACTTTC	CATSRDQGSGANVLTF	medium-sized	TRBJ2-6	TRBV15	.	16
TGCGCCAGCAGCACATCGGGGGATTACACAGATACGCAGTATTTT	CASSTSGDYTDTQYF	.	TRBJ2-3	TRBV5-1	.	15
TGTGCCAGCAGTTACAGCTTGGGAAATACGCAGTATTTT	CASSYSLGNTQYF	.	TRBJ2-3	TRBV6-2/TRBV6-3	.	13
TGTGCCAGCAGATTAACTTGTATAACGGGAGCCCACGGCAGGGAAGAGACCCAGTACTTC	CASRLTCITGAHGREETQYF	few	TRBJ2-5	TRBV7-3	.	20
TGTGCCAGCAGGCCCTTCCGGGGGACCCGCACAGATACGCAGTATTTT	CASRPFRGTRTDTQYF	.	TRBJ2-3	TRBV28	.	16
TGTGCCAGCAGCGTTACAGGGGGCGAGACCCAGTACTTC	CASSVTGGETQYF	.	TRBJ2-5	TRBV9	TRBD1	13
TGTGCCAGCAGTACCCGAAATAGCAATCAGCCCCAGCATTTT	CASSTRNSNQPQHF	few	TRBJ1-5	TRBV27	.	14
TGTGCCAGCAGCCTGGACAGGGGGAGCAATCAGCCCCAGCATTTT	CASSLDRGSNQPQHF	few	TRBJ1-5	TRBV7-9	TRBD1	15
TGCAGTGCTAGGGAAGGGTTACCTGAAGCTTTCTTT	CSAREGLPEAFF	.	TRBJ1-1	TRBV20-1	.	12
TGTGCCAGCAGTCCCCCGAGAGCTAGCGGGAGGCAACGGCAGTTCTTC	CASSPPRASGRQRQFF	.	TRBJ2-1	TRBV6-2/TRBV6-3	TRBD2	16
TGCGCCAGCAGCCAAGATCCCCATCAGGGAGAGACCCAGTACTTC	CASSQDPHQGETQYF	.	TRBJ2-5	TRBV4-3	.	15
TGTGCCACCAGTGATCATGGGGGGCGCGGCACCGGGGAGCTGTTTTTT	CATSDHGGRGTGELFF	few	TRBJ2-2	TRBV24-1	.	16
TGTGCCACCAGTGTTCGGGGTGAGGGTGGCTACACCTTC	CATSVRGEGGYTF	few	TRBJ1-2	TRBV24-1	.	13
TGTGCCAGCAGTGACACAGGGCTTTGGGAGCAGTACTTC	CASSDTGLWEQYF	few	TRBJ2-7	TRBV12-3/TRBV12-4	.	13
TGTGCCAGCGGGGAAACTGGCTACACCTTC	CASGETGYTF	.	TRBJ1-2	TRBV28	.	10
TGTGCCAGCCCCCCTGCGGGGGGGCCCCGCACAGATACGCAGTATTTT	CASPPAGGPRTDTQYF	.	TRBJ2-3	TRBV28	TRBD2	16
TGTGCCAGTACCCCCGACGCGGCTGGCTACGAGCAGTACTTC	CASTPDAAGYEQYF	few	TRBJ2-7	TRBV19	.	14
TGTGCCAGCAGCAAAGGCGGAATCAGACAGAGAAGTAGGGGCTACACCTTC	CASSKGGIRQRSRGYTF	few	TRBJ1-2	TRBV21-1	.	17
TGTGCCAGCACCTTCAAAGCGGGAGACAAAGATACGCAGTATTTT	CASTFKAGDKDTQYF	.	TRBJ2-3	TRBV6-4	TRBD2	15
TGTGCCAGCAGCCTAATCCGGGGAACTAGCAATCAGCCCCAGCATTTT	CASSLIRGTSNQPQHF	few	TRBJ1-5	TRBV12-3/TRBV12-4	.	16
TGTGCCAGCTCGGGGGTAGCCGGGGAGACCCAGTACTTC	CASSGVAGETQYF	.	TRBJ2-5	TRBV18	.	13